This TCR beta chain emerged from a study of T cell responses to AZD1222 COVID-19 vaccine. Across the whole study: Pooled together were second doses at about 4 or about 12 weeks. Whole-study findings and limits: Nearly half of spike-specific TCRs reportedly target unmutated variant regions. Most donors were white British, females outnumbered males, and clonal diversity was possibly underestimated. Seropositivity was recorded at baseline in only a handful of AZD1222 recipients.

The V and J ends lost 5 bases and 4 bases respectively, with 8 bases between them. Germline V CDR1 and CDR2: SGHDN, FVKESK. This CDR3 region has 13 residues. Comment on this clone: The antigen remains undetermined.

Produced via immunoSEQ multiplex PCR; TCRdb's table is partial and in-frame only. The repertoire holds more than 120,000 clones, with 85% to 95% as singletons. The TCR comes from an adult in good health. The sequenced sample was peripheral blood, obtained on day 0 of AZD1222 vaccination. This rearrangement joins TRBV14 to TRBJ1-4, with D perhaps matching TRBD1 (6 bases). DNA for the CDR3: TGTGCCAGCAGCGGACAGATTAATGAAAAACTGTTTTTT. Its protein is CASSGQINEKLFF.